These 14 T cell receptor beta chains were all obtained from the same sample, sequenced in a study of CD8 T cells in ankylosing spondylitis. TCRdb used MiXCR to reprocess the 5' RACE reads, holding one entry per CDR3 protein. Found here are 300,000 to 400,000 distinct CDR3 sequences, 20% of them singletons; the top ten hold around 13%. Sequenced material: blood, either unsorted or a sorted T cell fraction (not recorded which). These TCRs come from a male donor with ankylosing spondylitis or in good health (not recorded which).

This clonotype has a handful of counts. The chain combines TRBV6-1 with TRBJ1-2; weak D call: TRBD1 (5 bases). The ends were cut back, 10 bases at V and 4 bases at J, with 25 bases in the middle. CDR3 size: 16 residues. Germline CDR1 and CDR2: MNHNS and SASEGT. CDR3 in amino acids: CATSGGPTVWIYGYTF. For the CDR3, the DNA is TGTGCCACCTCGGGCGGTCCGACAGTCTGGATCTATGGCTACACCTTC.

The chain has TRBV28 and TRBJ2-7; 7 nucleotides line up with TRBD1. The CDR3 covers 14 residues. J was trimmed by 2 bases and V by 5 bases; bases with no gene match: 6. Germline lookup yields CDR1 MDHEN and CDR2 SYDVKM. Written as DNA, the CDR3 is TGTGCCAGCAGTGCGGTGGGACAGACCTACGAGCAGTACTTC. This gives the protein CASSAVGQTYEQYF.

The gene calls are TRBV29-1 and TRBJ2-1, with D perhaps matching TRBD1 (5 bases). The germline V gene has CDR1 SQVTM and CDR2 ANQGSEA. Trimming left V 7 bases short and J 0 bases short, with 13 bases between. The length of the CDR3 is 14 residues. The chain's CDR3 is CSENRRSSYNEQFF. The CDR3 region has the DNA TGCAGCGAGAACAGGCGGAGCTCCTACAATGAGCAGTTCTTC.

This clonotype was recorded a few times. The rearrangement links TRBV24-1 to TRBJ2-1; the D is unclear. The CDR3 contains 16 residues. Trimming removed 4 bases from V and 7 bases from J, with 19 bases in between. Germline V gene sequence: CDR1 KGHDR, CDR2 SFDVKD. The CDR3 loop reads CATSDPHGTVVNEQFF. DNA of the CDR3: TGTGCCACCAGTGACCCTCACGGCACAGTGGTGAATGAGCAGTTCTTC.

In its sample, this clonotype was seen a few times. The junction departs from germline at one end; a sequencing error may be responsible. The gene calls are TRBV30 and TRBJ1-1, with a weak D call TRBD1 (6 bases). The CDR3 length is 12 residues. Germline CDR1 reads GTSNPN; CDR2 reads SVGIG (reference sequence). The CDR3 coding sequence is TGTTCCTGGAGTGTACAGGGCGACGCAGCTTTCTTT. As protein: CSWSVQGDAAFF.

The chain combines TRBV27 with TRBJ2-5; tentative D call: TRBD2 (6 bases). This CDR3 has 14 amino acids. From germline, CDR1 is MNHEY and CDR2 SMNVEV (reference sequence). Trimming took 5 bases from V and 2 from J, leaving 12 bases between them. The DNA for the CDR3 is TGTGCCAGCAGTCAAATTAGCGGTCAAGAGACCCAGTACTTC. As protein: CASSQISGQETQYF.

This clonotype was observed a few times. The CDR3 protein is CSVEDPGRELFF. In nucleotides, the CDR3 is TGCAGCGTTGAAGACCCGGGCCGGGAGCTGTTTTTT. This rearrangement joins TRBV29-1 to TRBJ2-2; no clear D gene. This CDR3 has 12 residues. Deletions cut 0 bases from V and 9 bases from J, with 8 bases between. Germline V gene data show CDR1 as SQVTM and CDR2 as ANQGSEA.

This chain links TRBV29-1 with TRBJ2-7; D unresolved. The V end was cut by 6 bases, the J end by 2 bases, with 8 bases between. Germline V gene lookup returns CDR1 SQVTM and CDR2 ANQGSEA. This CDR3 has 11 residues. CDR3 nucleotide sequence: TGCAGCGTCGATACAGCCTACGAGCAGTACTTC. Residues: CSVDTAYEQYF.

This clonotype was seen just once. The rearrangement links TRBV3-1 to TRBJ2-7; D may be TRBD2 (5 bases). Per germline, CDR1 LGHDT and CDR2 YNNKEL (reference sequence). CDR3 length: 16 amino acids. V was trimmed by 0 bases and J by 2 bases, leaving 14 bases between them. Here the CDR3 reads CASSQDLRGLAYEQYF. The CDR3 bases are TGTGCCAGCAGCCAAGATCTTCGGGGTTTGGCCTACGAGCAGTACTTC.

This clonotype appeared a few times. The V and J genes are TRBV4-1 and TRBJ2-1; 10 bases are a match to TRBD2. CDR3 size: 14 residues. The germline gives CDR1 MGHRA, CDR2 YSYEKL. Trimming cost V 3 bases and J 7 bases; bases outside gene matches: 3. CDR3 sequence (DNA): TGCGCCAGCAGCCATTCTAGCGGGGGTAATGAGCAGTTCTTC. It translates to CASSHSSGGNEQFF.

This clonotype was seen only once. This chain connects TRBV3-1 to TRBJ2-2; possible D gene TRBD2, 6 bases. V was trimmed by 5 bases and J by 5 bases, leaving 15 bases between them. This CDR3 has 15 residues. Looked up from germline, CDR1 is LGHDT and CDR2 is YNNKEL (reference sequence). The CDR3 region is CASSAAGLETGELFF. CDR3 in DNA: TGTGCCAGCAGCGCTGCGGGACTCGAGACCGGGGAGCTGTTTTTT.

V usage is TRBV3-1 and J usage is TRBJ2-3; D not resolved. This CDR3 is built from 13 residues. The V and J ends lost 4 bases and 1 base respectively, with 6 bases between them. CDR1 and CDR2 (germline): LGHDT, YNNKEL (reference sequence). CDR3 sequence (DNA): TGTGCCAGCAGCCCATCTGGCACAGATACGCAGTATTTT. Encoded protein: CASSPSGTDTQYF.

This chain links TRBV29-1 with TRBJ2-1, with D unclear. V was cut by 7 bases and J by 7 bases, with 14 bases left in between. This CDR3 is 12 amino acids long. The germline V gene has CDR1 SQVTM and CDR2 ANQGSEA. CDR3 residues: CSGLLDGNEQFF. CDR3 DNA sequence: TGCAGCGGGCTCTTGGACGGTAATGAGCAGTTCTTC.

This sequence joins TRBV7-9 and TRBJ1-1, with unresolved D. The CDR3 contains 15 residues. Trimming took 1 base from V and 3 from J, leaving 12 bases between them. CDR1 and CDR2 (germline): SEHNR, FQNEAQ (reference sequence). Here the CDR3 reads CASSLGRQEYTEAFF. The DNA of the CDR3 is TGTGCCAGCAGCTTAGGACGGCAGGAGTACACTGAAGCTTTCTTT.